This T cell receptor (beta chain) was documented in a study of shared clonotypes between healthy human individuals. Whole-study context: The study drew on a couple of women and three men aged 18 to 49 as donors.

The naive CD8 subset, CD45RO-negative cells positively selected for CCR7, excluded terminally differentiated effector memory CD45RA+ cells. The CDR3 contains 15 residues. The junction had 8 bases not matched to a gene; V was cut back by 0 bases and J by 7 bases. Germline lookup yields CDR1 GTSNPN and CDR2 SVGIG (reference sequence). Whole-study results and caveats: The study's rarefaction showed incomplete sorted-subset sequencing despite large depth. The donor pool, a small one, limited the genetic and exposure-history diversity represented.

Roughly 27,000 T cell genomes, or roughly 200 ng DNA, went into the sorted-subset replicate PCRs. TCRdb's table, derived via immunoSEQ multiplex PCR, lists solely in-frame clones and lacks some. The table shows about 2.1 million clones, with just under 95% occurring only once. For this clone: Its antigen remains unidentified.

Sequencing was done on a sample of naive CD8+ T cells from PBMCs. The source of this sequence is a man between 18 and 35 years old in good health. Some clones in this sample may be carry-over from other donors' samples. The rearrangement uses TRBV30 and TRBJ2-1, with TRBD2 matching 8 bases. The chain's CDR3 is CAWSVPERERNEQFF. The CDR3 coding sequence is TGTGCCTGGAGTGTACCCGAGCGGGAGAGGAATGAGCAGTTCTTC. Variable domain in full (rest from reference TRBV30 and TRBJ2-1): SQTIHQWPATLVQPVGSPLSLECTVEGTSNPNLYWYRQAAGRGLQLLFYSVGIGQISSEVPQNLSASRPQDRQFILSSKKLLLSDSGFYLCAWSVPERERNEQFFGPGTRLTVL.